These T cell receptor beta chains were read from a single sample in a study of CD8 T cells in ankylosing spondylitis. TCRdb analysed the 5' RACE reads with MiXCR anew, one entry per CDR3 protein. The sample shows under 550,000 distinct CDR3 sequences, 25% to 30% of them seen only once. What was sequenced was blood, either unsorted or a sorted T cell fraction (not recorded which). The receptors stem from a male donor with ankylosing spondylitis. CDR3s include the opening cysteine and the closing phenylalanine or tryptophan. The D gene is left open where the match is weak. Size is stated for part of the rows, as once, few or many counts, or as a class when the clone is expanded.

V gene	CDR3 length	J gene	D gene	clone size	CDR3 protein	CDR3 DNA
TRBV6-1	15	TRBJ2-7	NA	few	CASSDTGTYAYEQYF	TGTGCCAGCAGTGATACAGGGACATACGCCTACGAGCAGTACTTC
TRBV3-1	15	TRBJ1-2	NA	few	CASSQGTVANYGYTF	TGTGCCAGCAGCCAGGGGACGGTAGCTAACTATGGCTACACCTTC
TRBV2	15	TRBJ2-1	NA	NA	CASRGWVSSYNEQLF	TGTGCCAGCAGGGGCTGGGTGAGCTCCTACAATGAGCAGCTCTTC
TRBV5-1	15	TRBJ2-2	TRBD2	few	CASSRDAGGTGELFF	TGCGCCAGCAGCCGGGACGCGGGAGGCACCGGGGAGCTGTTTTTT
TRBV20-1	12	TRBJ2-5	NA	NA	CSASGARETQYF	TGCAGCGCCTCGGGAGCACGAGAGACCCAGTACTTC
TRBV5-8	15	TRBJ2-1	TRBD1	NA	CASSEGQGSYNEQFF	TGTGCCAGCAGCGAAGGACAGGGATCCTACAATGAGCAGTTCTTC
TRBV20-1	17	TRBJ2-4	TRBD2	few	CSAGETAGVYPRDIQYF	TGCAGTGCGGGCGAGACAGCGGGAGTCTACCCGAGGGACATTCAGTACTTC
TRBV12-3/TRBV12-4	14	TRBJ1-3	NA	few	CASMPLQSGNTIYF	TGTGCCAGCATGCCGCTCCAATCTGGAAACACCATATATTTT
TRBV2	17	TRBJ2-2	NA	NA	CASSEASLIANTGELFF	TGTGCCAGCAGTGAAGCATCTCTCATCGCGAACACCGGGGAGCTGTTTTTT
TRBV12-3/TRBV12-4	15	TRBJ1-1	TRBD1	few	CASSLETGGRPEAFF	TGTGCCAGCAGTTTAGAGACAGGGGGCCGCCCTGAAGCTTTCTTT
TRBV20-1	13	TRBJ1-2	NA	few	CSAPRGSGSGYTF	TGCAGTGCTCCTAGGGGGTCGGGAAGCGGCTACACCTTC
TRBV3-1	17	TRBJ1-3	NA	few	CASSQEYTAGSGNTIYF	TGTGCCAGCAGCCAAGAATACACCGCAGGGTCTGGAAACACCATATATTTT
TRBV5-1	15	TRBJ2-5	NA	few	CASSGRQLLQETQYF	TGCGCCAGCAGCGGCAGACAACTTCTCCAAGAGACCCAGTACTTC
TRBV11-3	15	TRBJ1-6	NA	NA	CASSFGRQENSPLHF	TGTGCCAGCAGCTTCGGGAGACAAGAGAATTCACCCCTCCACTTT
TRBV5-1	14	TRBJ2-2	NA	NA	CASSFGNVPGELFF	TGCGCCAGCAGCTTTGGGAACGTTCCCGGGGAGCTGTTTTTT
TRBV7-9	16	TRBJ2-3	TRBD2	many	CASSSGLAGVVDTQYF	TGTGCCAGCAGCTCCGGACTAGCGGGAGTTGTAGATACGCAGTATTTT
TRBV20-1	15	TRBJ2-7	TRBD2	NA	CSASSTSGSSYEQYF	TGCAGTGCTAGTTCCACTAGCGGGAGTTCGTACGAGCAGTACTTC
TRBV6-1	15	TRBJ1-2	TRBD1	NA	CASNPLKTGAQGYTF	TGTGCCAGCAATCCCCTAAAAACAGGGGCGCAAGGCTACACCTTC
TRBV5-5	14	TRBJ1-1	TRBD1	NA	CASSGDRGRTEAFF	TGTGCCAGCAGCGGAGACAGGGGAAGGACTGAAGCTTTCTTT
TRBV5-5	17	TRBJ1-6	NA	NA	CASSLAHRSGAGSPLHF	TGTGCCAGCAGCTTGGCCCATCGGTCAGGGGCAGGATCACCCCTCCACTTT
TRBV12-3/TRBV12-4	12	TRBJ1-3	NA	few	CASSQTGNTIYF	TGTGCCAGCAGTCAGACAGGAAACACCATATATTTT
TRBV3-1	16	TRBJ2-1	TRBD2	few	CASSPPSGRGYNEQFF	TGTGCCAGCAGCCCTCCTAGCGGGAGGGGTTACAATGAGCAGTTCTTC
TRBV11-1	18	TRBJ2-2	TRBD2	NA	CASSPYKGGSLGTGELFF	TGTGCCAGCAGCCCCTATAAAGGCGGGAGTCTCGGCACCGGGGAGCTGTTTTTT
TRBV29-1	13	TRBJ2-3	TRBD2	few	CSVEREGLGTQYF	TGCAGCGTTGAGCGGGAGGGCCTGGGTACGCAGTATTTT
TRBV25-1	14	TRBJ2-1	NA	once	CASSELGRQNEQFF	TGTGCCAGCAGTGAGCTAGGTCGGCAGAATGAGCAGTTCTTC
TRBV5-1	15	TRBJ2-1	TRBD1	few	CASSVQGARMNEQFF	TGCGCCAGCAGCGTACAGGGGGCGCGGATGAATGAGCAGTTCTTC
TRBV27	15	TRBJ2-5	TRBD1	NA	CASRRTGGPQETQYF	TGTGCCAGCAGAAGGACAGGGGGCCCCCAAGAGACCCAGTACTTC
TRBV6-1	14	TRBJ1-6	NA	NA	CAIGGRDYNSPLHF	TGTGCCATCGGGGGGAGGGACTATAATTCACCCCTCCACTTT
TRBV20-1	16	TRBJ2-2	TRBD2	once	CSARDRASGNTGELFF	TGCAGTGCTAGAGATAGGGCTAGCGGGAACACCGGGGAGCTGTTTTTT
TRBV12-3/TRBV12-4	15	TRBJ1-1	NA	few	CATSAVEVFVTEAFF	TGTGCCACCTCGGCAGTGGAGGTCTTCGTCACTGAAGCTTTCTTT